This record covers a single T cell receptor (beta chain). Its target is unknown. The treatment is: roughly ten-day PBMC culture with coronavirus spike peptide pools or control peptides (ViraFEST assay). The sample is drawn from a study of vaccination and CD4 T cells after COVID-19. Trimming took 1 base from V and 8 from J; bases not matched to a gene: 2. This CDR3 region has 13 residues. Germline values: CDR1 SEHNR, CDR2 FQNEAQ (reference sequence). Oncomine TCR Beta short-read sequencing was applied to DNA from cultured CD4+ T cells. Genomic DNA was extracted from cultured CD4+ T cells. One entry per CDR3 protein, called by TCRdb with MiXCR from the PCR reads. This table holds around 13,000 distinct CDR3 sequences, roughly a quarter found once.

V gene TRBV7-9 combines with J gene TRBJ1-5; TRBD1 matches 7 bases. The TCR was taken from a human donor who received a COVID-19 vaccine. Sample: CD4+ T cells from blood, cultured in vitro, taken before SARS-CoV-2 vaccination. Written as DNA, the CDR3 is TGTGCCAGCAGCTTAGAGACAGGGAAGCCCCAGCATTTT. Translating it yields CASSLETGKPQHF.